The clone carrying this T cell receptor (beta chain) was seen a single time. The antigen remains undetermined. This sample was taken from a study of shared clonotypes between healthy human individuals. Regarding the study as a whole: Donor clonotype sharing was expected to depend on sequencing depth. All-four-donor shared clonotypes had higher generation probabilities than non-shared clonotypes did.

Germline loops: CDR1 SGHAT, CDR2 FQNNGV. CDR3 size: 16 residues. Trimming left V 5 bases short and J 0 bases short, with 11 bases between. The authors loaded approximately 220 ng DNA, around 32,000 T cell genomes, into sorted-subset replicate PCRs. Clones were read by immunoSEQ multiplex PCR, and TCRdb kept only the in-frame ones, dropping some. The repertoire includes about 2 million clones, about 95% of them detected once, and about 1.1% sits in the top ten. As defined, naive CD8 cells were CD45RO-negative and positively selected for CCR7, with terminally differentiated effector memory CD45RA+ cells excluded.

This clonotype was sampled from a man between 18 and 35 years old in good health. The specimen was naive CD8+ T cells sorted from blood. The chain employs TRBV11-2 and TRBJ2-6, with unresolved D. This CDR3 is CASSGWDTSGANVLTF. CDR3 nucleotides: TGTGCCAGCAGCGGTTGGGATACCTCTGGGGCCAACGTCCTGACTTTC.